This T cell receptor beta chain is drawn from a study of CD8 T cells in Susac syndrome (dated by TCRdb to about 2019). In terms of the full investigation: Whether CD8+ T cell activation and differentiation in Susac syndrome was antigen driven was tested using repertoire sequencing.

Comments on this clonotype: Its antigen is currently not known. No base-level quality is on record; no much larger clone is a single base apart.

Beyond this particular receptor, the publication reports: The TCR sequencing and HLA analysis was acknowledged to have included a relatively small number of individuals.

Peripheral blood CD8+ and CD4+ T cells from healthy donors, Susac syndrome patients and multiple sclerosis patients were profiled by high-throughput TCR beta sequencing. The multiple sclerosis controls were treatment-naive patients who had stable or active relapsing-remitting disease and met the revised McDonald criteria. Bulk CD8+ and CD4+ T cells were purified by magnetic negative isolation, whereas CD8+ TEMRA cells were enriched by FACS. Blood was collected in EDTA tubes and processed within 24 hours, with PBMCs isolated through density gradient centrifugation. PBMCs destined for TCR sequencing were cryopreserved in liquid nitrogen and later thawed in a 37 °C water bath. The sorted or isolated CD4+, CD8+ and CD8+ TEMRA cells had a purity of 90% or higher. The CDR3 runs 15 amino acids, cysteine and phenylalanine included. The DNA shown is the 45-base CDR3, in frame from base 1. V lost 3 bases and J lost 6 bases, and the count of bases not matched to a germline gene is 9. Looking up the germline V gene yields CDR1 SQVTM and CDR2 ANQGSEA.

RNA was extracted using the RNeasy kit, and roughly 0.45 to 1 microgram was reverse transcribed with random hexamers. The immunoSEQ multiplex PCR assay, which covers 54 Vbeta and 13 Jbeta segments, was used to amplify TCR beta CDR3 regions. PCR amplification bias was corrected by using a synthetic template baseline for primer optimization and computational correction. The paper's processing steps were these. Only productive sequences were kept, with reads annotated to V, D and J genes according to IMGT and analyzed in immunoSEQ Analyzer. Clonality was calculated as one minus the Shannon entropy normalized by log2 of the number of productive unique sequences. Public and private clones were assessed among the 100 most prevalent clones of each patient and control. Clones were defined as Susac-specific when absent from the healthy and MS cohorts, from 1,000 to 1,100 published viral clones and from other ImmuneACCESS disease sequences. TCRdb cleaned the public reads at Q25 with fastp, built clones with MiXCR and kept in-frame beta chains. Every distinct CDR3 protein forms one entry, paired with its most common genes and DNA. TCRdb assigned the V and J calls; the authors' analysis was not used. In all, the sample holds 150,000 to 250,000 distinct CDR3 sequences, and about 96% of those were seen once. The ten largest clonotypes hold 0.093% of the sample.

The sequenced sample was CD4+ T cells from PBMCs. The TCR sequence derives from a human donor with multiple sclerosis. The chain is assembled from TRBV29-1 and TRBJ2-1; 9 bases in the junction line up with TRBD1. The DNA sequence reads TGCAGCGTTGATGGACAGGGGCTAGGGATCAATGAGCAGTTCTTC. Translated, it reads CSVDGQGLGINEQFF.